These T cell receptor beta chains were read from a single sample in a study of blood T cells in healthy people across ages. TCRdb independently ran MiXCR on the 5' RACE reads; one entry per CDR3 protein. This sample yields around 320,000 distinct CDR3 sequences, of which around 29% are seen a single time; 25% to 35% belongs to the top ten. Sequenced input: blood. The receptor source for this set is a woman in her seventies in good health. The CDR3 runs from the conserved cysteine through the conserved F or W. The D gene is left open where the match is weak. Only some rows state a clone size, as once, few, many or a class for expanded clones.

D gene	V gene	J gene	clone size	CDR3 length	CDR3 DNA	CDR3 protein
-	TRBV7-2	TRBJ1-2	few	12	TGTGCCAGCAGCTTAACTCCGGAGGGCTACACCTTC	CASSLTPEGYTF
TRBD1	TRBV9	TRBJ2-3	-	15	TGTGCCAGCAGCGAAAGGACAGGGGCCACAGATACGCAGTATTTT	CASSERTGATDTQYF
TRBD2	TRBV11-2	TRBJ2-7	few	15	TGTGCCAGCAGCTTCGGGGGGTCGACCTCCTACGAGCAGTACTTC	CASSFGGSTSYEQYF
TRBD2	TRBV20-1	TRBJ2-1	few	17	TGCAGTGCTAGGGGACTAGCGGGAGTAATAGTGAGCAATGAGCAGTTCTTC	CSARGLAGVIVSNEQFF
-	TRBV20-1	TRBJ2-3	-	14	TGCAGTGCCTTTATGGCGGGAAGCACAGATACGCAGTATTTT	CSAFMAGSTDTQYF
TRBD1	TRBV10-3	TRBJ1-1	-	13	TGTGCCATCAGTGGAGGGGGCGGAACTGAAGCTTTCTTT	CAISGGGGTEAFF
-	TRBV20-1	TRBJ2-5	-	14	TGCAGTGCTAGAGATGAGTCGGGACGGGGGACCCAGTACTTC	CSARDESGRGTQYF
TRBD1	TRBV29-1	TRBJ2-7	-	13	TGCCGCGAGGACAGGGGAATAGGCTACGAGCAGTACTTC	CREDRGIGYEQYF
-	TRBV19	TRBJ1-1	once	13	TGTGCCAGTACGGTACTGGGTGGCACTGAAGCTTTCTTT	CASTVLGGTEAFF
TRBD2	TRBV4-1	TRBJ2-3	few	19	TGCGCCAGCAGCCAAGAGATGACCGCTAGCGGGAGCTTACTAGATACGCAGTATTTT	CASSQEMTASGSLLDTQYF
TRBD2	TRBV7-2	TRBJ2-1	few	16	TGTGCCAGCAGCTTGGGTTATAGCGGGAACTACAATGAGCAGTTCTTC	CASSLGYSGNYNEQFF
TRBD2	TRBV7-3	TRBJ2-5	-	16	TGTGCCAGCAGCTTAATCGGACTAGCAACTGGAGAGACCCAGTACTTC	CASSLIGLATGETQYF
-	TRBV3-1	TRBJ1-2	few	18	TGTGCCAGCAGCCAAGATCCGACTGGACACGGTATTAACTATGGCTACACCTTC	CASSQDPTGHGINYGYTF
TRBD2	TRBV3-1	TRBJ2-7	few	14	TGTGCCAGCAGCCAGGACCTAGCGGGGCTCGAGCAGTACTTC	CASSQDLAGLEQYF
TRBD2	TRBV6-2/TRBV6-3	TRBJ2-3	-	17	TGTGCCAGCAGCGGGACTAGCGTACAATTATTCACAGATACGCAGTATTTT	CASSGTSVQLFTDTQYF
TRBD2	TRBV28	TRBJ2-1	few	18	TGTGCCAGCAGCTTCGGACTAGCGGGAGGGGAGCCCTACAATGAGCAGTTCTTC	CASSFGLAGGEPYNEQFF
-	TRBV7-7	TRBJ2-2	many	14	TGTGCTAGCAGCTTAACAGGGAACACCGGGGAGCTGTTTTTT	CASSLTGNTGELFF
TRBD1	TRBV5-1	TRBJ1-4	few	12	TGCGCCAGCAGCTTGGAGTCCAGGGGGCTCGTTTTT	CASSLESRGLVF
TRBD2	TRBV28	TRBJ2-5	few	14	TGTGCCAGCAGGCGAAGACTAGCGCAAGAGACCCAGTACTTC	CASRRRLAQETQYF
-	TRBV3-1	TRBJ2-4	-	15	TGTGCCAGCAGCCAAGACAATGGGAGCAAAAACATTCAGTACTTC	CASSQDNGSKNIQYF
TRBD2	TRBV5-1	TRBJ2-7	once	14	TGCGCCAGCAGCCAACGTACTAGCGGATACGAGCAGTACTTC	CASSQRTSGYEQYF
-	TRBV4-2	TRBJ1-6	-	16	TGTGCCAGCAGCCAAGTCTTAGGGAAGGGCAATTCACCCCTCCACTTT	CASSQVLGKGNSPLHF
TRBD1	TRBV20-1	TRBJ1-2	few	15	TGCAGTGCTAGAGATCAGGGGGCACTCCCGGATGGCTACACCTTC	CSARDQGALPDGYTF
-	TRBV5-1	TRBJ2-7	-	14	TGCGCCAGCAGCCCGGAGACAAAGAGGGACGAGCAGTACTTC	CASSPETKRDEQYF
TRBD2	TRBV20-1	TRBJ2-1	-	16	TGCAGTGCTAGTGGACTAGCGGTTAGCTCCTACAATGAGCAGTTCTTC	CSASGLAVSSYNEQFF
-	TRBV20-1	TRBJ2-1	-	14	TGCAGTGCCCCCTTGGGGAGCTCCTACAATGAGCAGTTCTTC	CSAPLGSSYNEQFF
TRBD2	TRBV7-2	TRBJ2-4	-	21	TGTGCCAGCAGCTTACTGAGGCTAGCGGGAGGTCCAAGGGGGGCCAAAAACATTCAGTACTTC	CASSLLRLAGGPRGAKNIQYF
TRBD2	TRBV11-2	TRBJ2-3	few	16	TGTGCCAGCAGCCTCACAGTGGGGGGGGTTGCAGATACGCAGTATTTT	CASSLTVGGVADTQYF
-	TRBV20-1	TRBJ2-1	-	12	TGCAGTGCCCTGGGGCAGTACAATGAGCAGTTCTTC	CSALGQYNEQFF
-	TRBV20-1	TRBJ1-2	few	13	TGCAGTGCTAGTGTACGAATAATAGATGGCTACACCTTC	CSASVRIIDGYTF
-	TRBV25-1	TRBJ1-2	few	14	TGTGCCAGCAGTGAAACTTTCAGGAGCTATGGCTACACCTTC	CASSETFRSYGYTF
TRBD1	TRBV15	TRBJ1-4	few	16	TGTGCCACCAGCGCGCGAATGGACAGGACAGTTGAAAAACTGTTTTTT	CATSARMDRTVEKLFF
-	TRBV20-1	TRBJ1-4	-	15	TGCAGTGCTAAGAGTGGGCGGCAAGGCAATGAAAAACTGTTTTTT	CSAKSGRQGNEKLFF
-	TRBV5-6	TRBJ1-6	once	15	TGTGCCAGCAGCTTGGGGGCACAGGTTAATTCACCCCTCCACTTT	CASSLGAQVNSPLHF
-	TRBV20-1	TRBJ1-2	few	10	TGCAGTGTGGCGGACTATGGCTACACCTTC	CSVADYGYTF
TRBD1	TRBV28	TRBJ2-1	-	14	TGTGCCAGCAGACGAATGACAGGGAACAATGAGCAGTTCTTC	CASRRMTGNNEQFF
-	TRBV20-1	TRBJ2-1	-	11	TGCAGTGCTAGGGGGTCGAATGAGCAGTTCTTC	CSARGSNEQFF
TRBD2	TRBV3-1	TRBJ2-1	-	13	TGTGCCAGCATCAACTGGGGAGGGAATGAGCAGTTCTTC	CASINWGGNEQFF
TRBD2	TRBV7-9	TRBJ2-3	many	16	TGTGCCAGCAGCCACCCTCTAGCGGGCCCCACAGATACGCAGTATTTT	CASSHPLAGPTDTQYF
-	TRBV3-1	TRBJ1-2	-	15	TGTGCCAGCAGCCCTCTCTTGGTGCAGGGGCACGGCTACACCTTC	CASSPLLVQGHGYTF
-	TRBV5-1	TRBJ2-7	-	13	TGCGCCAGCAGCTTGGCCCAGAACTACGAGCAGTACTTC	CASSLAQNYEQYF
-	TRBV20-1	TRBJ2-3	-	14	TGCAGTGCTTCGGAGATCGGTAGAATAGATACGCAGTATTTT	CSASEIGRIDTQYF
-	TRBV10-2	TRBJ2-3	few	13	TGCGCCAGCAGATCGGCTAGCACAGATATGCAGTATTTT	CASRSASTDMQYF
-	TRBV7-9	TRBJ2-5	-	16	TGTGCCAGCAGTCATGTTGGGGAGACTAGCCAAGAGACCCAGTACTTC	CASSHVGETSQETQYF
TRBD2	TRBV12-3/TRBV12-4	TRBJ2-5	-	15	TGTGCCAGCGATTTAGTCGGCGGGAGGGAAGAGACCCAGTACTTC	CASDLVGGREETQYF
-	TRBV7-9	TRBJ1-1	few	14	TGTGCCAGCAGCTTAGGCGAGAAATACACTGAAGCTTTCTTT	CASSLGEKYTEAFF
-	TRBV7-2	TRBJ2-5	many	13	TGTGCCAGCAGCCGTGGACAGAAAGAGACCCAGTACTTC	CASSRGQKETQYF
TRBD1	TRBV9	TRBJ2-5	few	15	TGTGCCAGCAGCGTAGCAGGGACAGTTGGGGAGACCCAGTACTTC	CASSVAGTVGETQYF
-	TRBV21-1	TRBJ2-7	few	11	TGTGCCAGCAAAGGACATTACGAGCAGTACTTC	CASKGHYEQYF
-	TRBV18	TRBJ2-7	few	13	TGTGCCAGCGCCACCGGACAGACTTACGAGCAGTACTTC	CASATGQTYEQYF
-	TRBV5-1	TRBJ1-6	-	17	TGCGCCAGCAGCCAAAGATCCGGGACACCCTATAATTCACCCCTCCACTTT	CASSQRSGTPYNSPLHF
TRBD2	TRBV28	TRBJ2-1	-	15	TGTGCCAGCAAAGGAGGGGACTACCTTAGTTATGAGCAGTTCTTC	CASKGGDYLSYEQFF
-	TRBV5-6	TRBJ2-1	-	14	TGTGCCAGCAGCTACGACTTCCGGGGCCATGAGCAGTTCTTC	CASSYDFRGHEQFF
TRBD2	TRBV29-1	TRBJ2-1	-	12	TGCAGCGCGAACAACGGGGGGGGTGAGCAGTTCTTC	CSANNGGGEQFF
-	TRBV20-1	TRBJ2-3	-	14	TGCAGTGCGGAACCTAGCACGGGCACAGATACGCAGTATTTT	CSAEPSTGTDTQYF